This T cell receptor (beta chain) was captured in a study of cytomegalovirus exposure and HLA in healthy donors. Overall study findings and caveats: Later analysis showed TCR association rates varying by HLA locus, highest for DRB1 and lowest for HLA-C. Per published reports, the classifier diagnosed cytomegalovirus status with high specificity and sensitivity. Most TCR sequences were seen very rarely across donors, but some public TCRs occurred in many.

As to this clone: Its specificity is unknown.

The PCR had 60 Vbeta and 13 Jbeta primers. Per the original methods: As a later analysis found, there were tens of millions of unique TCR beta chains, of which roughly 11 million were shared. Some clones are missing from TCRdb's copy, which holds only in-frame ones; the method was immunoSEQ multiplex PCR. The V and J calls and the clone size are those of that table, but D and trimming were determined from the DNA. The sample lists 150,000 to 200,000 clones, around 80% occurring once. The germline gives CDR1 MNHEY, CDR2 SMNVEV (reference sequence). The CDR3 runs to 21 residues. With V trimmed by 5 bases and J by 4 bases, 26 bases remained unmatched.

The sample consisted of PBMCs. This sequence joins TRBV27 and TRBJ2-5; 9 bases are a match to TRBD1. The sequence was obtained from a male donor in good health and CMV-seropositive. The CDR3 DNA reads as TGTGCCAGCAGTCTAAGACAGGGGGTAGTTCAGGGAGGGCTCCGGGGAGAGACCCAGTACTTC. Amino acid sequence: CASSLRQGVVQGGLRGETQYF.